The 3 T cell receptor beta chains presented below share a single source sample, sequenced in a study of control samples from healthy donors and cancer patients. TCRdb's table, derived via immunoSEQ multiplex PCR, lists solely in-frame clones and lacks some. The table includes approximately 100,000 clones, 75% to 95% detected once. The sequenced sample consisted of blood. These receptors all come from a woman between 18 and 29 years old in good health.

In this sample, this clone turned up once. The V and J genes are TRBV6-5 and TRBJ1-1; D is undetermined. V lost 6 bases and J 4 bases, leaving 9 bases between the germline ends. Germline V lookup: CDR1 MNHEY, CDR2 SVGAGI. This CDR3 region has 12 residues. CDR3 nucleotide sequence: TGTGCCAGCAGGGGCACCGCCACTGAAGCTTTCTTT. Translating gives CASRGTATEAFF.

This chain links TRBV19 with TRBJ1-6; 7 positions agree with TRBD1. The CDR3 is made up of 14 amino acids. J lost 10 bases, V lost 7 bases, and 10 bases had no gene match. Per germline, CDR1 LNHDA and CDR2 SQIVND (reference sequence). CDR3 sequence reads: CASTRGQGDSPLHF. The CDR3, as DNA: TGTGCCAGTACCCGAGGGCAGGGGGACTCACCCCTCCACTTT.

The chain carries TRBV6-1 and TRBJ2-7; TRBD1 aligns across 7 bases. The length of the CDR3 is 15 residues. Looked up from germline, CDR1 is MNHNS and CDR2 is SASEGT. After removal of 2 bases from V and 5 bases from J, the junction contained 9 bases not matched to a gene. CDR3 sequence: CASSEIGTASDEQYF. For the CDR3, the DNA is TGTGCCAGCAGTGAAATCGGGACAGCATCGGACGAGCAGTACTTC.